Each of the 8 T cell receptor beta chains below was sequenced from the same sample in a study of blood T cell repertoires in COVID-19. The table came from immunoSEQ multiplex PCR; TCRdb's copy has only in-frame clones and leaves some out. The sample yields about 210,000 clones, about 90% seen once. Sequencing was performed on peripheral blood. The receptor set was obtained from a young man with active or convalescent COVID-19.

The chain uses TRBV6-5 and TRBJ2-1; 11 positions match TRBD2. The V gene end was trimmed by 7 bases and the J gene end by 5 bases; junction bases not matched to a gene: 7. There are 15 residues in the CDR3. Germline-derived CDR1 and CDR2 are MNHEY and SVGAGI. As DNA, the CDR3 is TGTGCCAGCACCGCTAGCGGGAGGTGGCACAATGAGCAGTTCTTC. It is translated as CASTASGRWHNEQFF.

This CDR3 reads CASSPTGGSGNTIYF. The CDR3, as DNA: TGTGCCAGCAGCCCGACCGGGGGCTCTGGAAACACCATATATTTT. The chain carries TRBV4-2 and TRBJ1-3; possible D gene TRBD1, 5 bases. V dropped 4 bases and J dropped 0 bases, with 10 bases sitting between them. Germline V lookup: CDR1 LGHNA, CDR2 YNFKEQ. The CDR3 is 15 residues long.

The count of this clone is one. The rearrangement joins TRBV10-3 to TRBJ1-5, with D possibly matching TRBD1 (5 bases). CDR1 is ENHRY and CDR2 is SYGVKD in the germline V gene. The CDR3 has 17 residues. The germline V and J ends were trimmed by 7 bases and 0 bases, with 19 bases remaining between them. CDR3 loop: CAIKCRGVDYSNQPQHF. The CDR3 bases are TGTGCCATCAAGTGCCGGGGGGTAGACTATAGCAATCAGCCCCAGCATTTT.

The chain recombines TRBV6-2 or TRBV6-3 with TRBJ1-5, with D possibly being TRBD1 (5 bases). Per the germline V gene, CDR1 is MNHEY and CDR2 is SVGEGT. The CDR3 is 13 residues long. Trimming removed 5 bases from V and 7 bases from J, with 12 bases in between. The CDR3 loop is CASSTRVGQPQHF. CDR3 coding DNA: TGTGCCAGCAGTACCAGGGTCGGACAGCCCCAGCATTTT.

This chain connects TRBV3-1 (or the pseudogene TRBV3-2) to TRBJ2-3, with 11 bases fitting TRBD1. The germline V gene encodes CDR1 LGHDT and CDR2 YNNKEL (reference sequence). The CDR3 contains 17 residues. After removal of 6 bases from V and 2 bases from J, the junction contained 10 bases not matched to a gene. The CDR3 loop reads CASRGTGGWLDTDTQYF. The CDR3 nucleotides are TGTGCCAGCAGAGGGACAGGGGGTTGGCTAGACACAGATACGCAGTATTTT.

This clone turned up a few times. The chain links TRBV7-9 to TRBJ2-7; no reliable D call. Trimming removed 5 bases from V and 3 bases from J, with 8 bases in between. Germline V gives CDR1 SEHNR, CDR2 FQNEAQ (reference sequence). The CDR3 length is 12 residues. The CDR3 protein is CASSLGDYEQYF. In DNA, the CDR3 is TGTGCCAGCAGCCTAGGAGACTACGAGCAGTACTTC.

There are many counts of this clone. Additional DNA sequences in this sample encode the identical CDR3. This chain joins TRBV5-1 and TRBJ1-2; maybe TRBD1 (5 bases). The CDR3 has 13 amino acids. V gave up 2 bases and J gave up 1 base, with 6 bases separating them. Germline V gene sequence: CDR1 SGHRS, CDR2 YFSETQ. CDR3 protein: CASSLDSNYGYTF. The CDR3 DNA is TGCGCCAGCAGCTTAGACAGTAACTATGGCTACACCTTC.

The chain carries TRBV19 and TRBJ1-2, with 9 bases matching TRBD1. Germline CDR1 and CDR2: LNHDA and SQIVND (reference sequence). J was trimmed by 3 bases and V by 5 bases; bases with no gene match: 4. The CDR3 has 14 residues. This chain's CDR3 is CASSAGQGDYGYTF. CDR3 in DNA: TGTGCCAGTAGTGCGGGACAGGGCGACTATGGCTACACCTTC.